The 30 T cell receptor beta chains below come from one sample, sequenced in a study of human T cells and chemical hapten exposure. TCRdb analysed the RACE reads with MiXCR anew, one entry per CDR3 protein. Among about 90,000 distinct CDR3 sequences listed, roughly 10% were seen once. Specified time point: patch test 3, about 24 weeks after DPC sensitization. The sample's treatment: therapeutic diphenylcyclopropenone sensitization with weekly scalp DPC. This specimen consisted of whole blood, obtained in connection with sensitization to the hapten diphenylcyclopropenone (DPC). These receptors were obtained from a woman aged 25 to 39 with alopecia areata. Some clones in this sample may be carry-over from other donors' samples.

This clonotype was recorded at least ten times. The V gene is TRBV6-6, the J gene TRBJ1-1, with D uncertain. V was shortened by 3 bases and J by 5 bases, with 13 bases between the two germline ends. Germline CDR1 is MNHNY and CDR2 is SVGAGI (reference sequence). The CDR3 consists of 14 residues. The CDR3 sequence is CASSYITDGTEAFF. CDR3 nucleotide sequence: TGTGCCAGCAGTTATATTACGGACGGTACTGAAGCTTTCTTT.

This clonotype was counted only a few times. The CDR3 is CASSQGFGPSGSTDTQYF. CDR3 coding DNA: TGCGCCAGCAGCCAAGGTTTTGGGCCTAGCGGGAGCACAGATACGCAGTATTTT. The rearrangement uses TRBV4-3 and TRBJ2-3; 8 nucleotides line up with TRBD2. V trimming: 1 base; J trimming: 0 bases; junction bases outside the gene matches: 9. Germline V lookup: CDR1 LGHNA, CDR2 YSLEER. This CDR3 region has 18 residues.

The sample holds many counts of this clonotype. The chain couples TRBV7-6 to TRBJ2-2, with D possibly being TRBD1 (5 bases). Germline CDR1 SGHVS, CDR2 FNYEAQ. V gave up 5 bases and J gave up 5 bases, with 9 bases separating them. The length of the CDR3 is 13 residues. The CDR3 coding sequence is TGTGCCAGCAGCCCCCAGGGAACCGGGGAGCTGTTTTTT. Amino acid sequence: CASSPQGTGELFF.

Many counts were recorded for this clonotype. This rearrangement joins TRBV2 to TRBJ2-5; weak D call: TRBD1 (5 bases). Germline V gene data show CDR1 as SNHLY and CDR2 as FYNNEI. V was shortened by 4 bases and J by 4 bases, with 13 bases between the two germline ends. The CDR3 spans 14 residues. CDR3 amino acids: CASSVYGAGETQYF. DNA for the CDR3: TGTGCCAGCAGTGTATATGGGGCCGGAGAGACCCAGTACTTC. Drawing the rest from reference TRBV2 and TRBJ2-5, the complete variable domain is EPEVTQTPSHQVTQMGQEVILRCVPISNHLYFYWYRQILGQKVEFLVSFYNNEISEKSEIFDDQFSVERPDGSNFTLKIRSTKLEDSAMYFCASSVYGAGETQYFGPGTRLLVL.

In its sample, this clonotype was seen many times. The gene calls are TRBV7-2 and TRBJ1-1; TRBD1 might be the D (5 bases). The CDR3 extends over 15 amino acids. CDR1 and CDR2 (germline): SGHTA, FQGNSA. Trimming removed 2 bases from V and 5 bases from J, with 15 bases in between. CDR3 DNA sequence: TGTGCCAGCAGCTTATCTCCCCCAGGGAGGACTGAAGCTTTCTTT. Encoded protein: CASSLSPPGRTEAFF.

CDR3 nucleotides: TGTGCCAGTTGGGGGTATCGCAATCAGCCCCAGCATTTT. Its protein is CASWGYRNQPQHF. V gene TRBV28 combines with J gene TRBJ1-5; weak D call: TRBD1 (5 bases). V was cut by 9 bases and J by 2 bases, with 11 bases left in between. The CDR3 covers 13 residues. Germline V gene lookup returns CDR1 MDHEN and CDR2 SYDVKM.

The table lists this clonotype with a few counts. V is TRBV13 and J is TRBJ2-1; 10 bases are shared with TRBD1. Germline-derived CDR1 and CDR2 are PRHDT and FYEKMQ (reference sequence). The trim removed 7 bases at V and 2 bases at J, leaving 5 bases unmatched. The CDR3 has 15 amino acids. This chain's CDR3 is CASNLGQGAYNEQFF. As DNA, the CDR3 is TGTGCCAGCAACCTTGGACAGGGGGCCTACAATGAGCAGTTCTTC.

This clonotype was counted between two and nine times. The V gene is TRBV4-1, the J gene TRBJ1-5; the D is unclear. The CDR3 has 15 amino acids. CDR1 MGHRA and CDR2 YSYEKL come from the germline V gene. Trimming stripped 0 bases from V and 0 bases from J, with 6 bases between. The CDR3 protein is CASSQEGGSNQPQHF. DNA for the CDR3: TGCGCCAGCAGCCAAGAAGGCGGTAGCAATCAGCCCCAGCATTTT.

This clonotype was picked up many times. This chain links TRBV12-3 or TRBV12-4 with TRBJ1-4, with D possibly being TRBD1 (5 bases). Deletions cut 5 bases from V and 8 bases from J, with 18 bases between. This CDR3 contains 15 residues. The chain's CDR3 is CASSPTSGGREKLFF. The CDR3 DNA is TGTGCCAGCAGTCCTACTTCGGGGGGACGAGAAAAACTGTTTTTT.

This clonotype was detected ten times or more. The chain combines TRBV29-1 with TRBJ1-1; D unresolved. With 7 bases removed from V and 1 base from J, the gap between germline ends came to 4 bases. This CDR3 has 10 amino acids. The germline V gene has CDR1 SQVTM and CDR2 ANQGSEA. The CDR3 coding sequence is TGCAGCGCCCAGAACACTGAAGCTTTCTTT. It specifies CSAQNTEAFF.

This clonotype has a count of ten or more. V gene TRBV29-1 combines with J gene TRBJ2-1; D remains ambiguous. The germline CDR1 and CDR2 sequences are SQVTM and ANQGSEA. Trimming pared 8 bases from V and 6 bases from J, leaving 11 bases between. CDR3 length equals 11 residues. CDR3 protein: CSTRPGNEQFF. In nucleotides, the CDR3 is TGCAGCACCCGACCCGGCAATGAGCAGTTCTTC.

In the case of this clonotype: Relative to the germline gene, one junction end is altered; a read error may explain this. V gene TRBV6-1 combines with J gene TRBJ1-5, with a weak D call TRBD1 (5 bases). The CDR3 loop spans 13 amino acids. Per germline, CDR1 MNHNS and CDR2 SASEGT. CDR3 sequence: CASREGAYQPQHF. DNA of the CDR3: TGTGCCAGCAGGGAAGGGGCCTATCAGCCCCAGCATTTT.

Only a few counts were recorded for this clonotype. CDR3 in amino acids: CASSLQSGANVLTF. The CDR3 bases are TGTGCCAGCAGCCTACAATCTGGGGCCAACGTCCTGACTTTC. The gene calls are TRBV6-6 and TRBJ2-6; no clear D. The length of the CDR3 is 14 residues. V lost 6 bases and J lost 1, with 7 bases in between. Germline CDR1 is MNHNY and CDR2 is SVGAGI (reference sequence).

The rearrangement uses TRBV20-1 and TRBJ2-1; TRBD2 is a possible D gene (5 bases). V was shortened by 0 bases and J by 4 bases, with 13 bases between the two germline ends. This CDR3 has 15 amino acids. Germline V gene data show CDR1 as DFQATT and CDR2 as SNEGSKA (reference sequence). CDR3 region: CSAREDSHRYNEQFF. The DNA of the CDR3 is TGCAGTGCTAGAGAGGACTCACACAGATACAATGAGCAGTTCTTC.

This clonotype was observed a few times. This rearrangement joins TRBV7-2 to TRBJ2-5; 9 bases align to TRBD2. Trimming took 4 bases from V and 4 from J; bases not matched to a gene: 4. CDR3 length: 14 amino acids. Germline values: CDR1 SGHTA, CDR2 FQGNSA. CDR3 loop: CASSSYSGRETQYF. CDR3 nucleotide sequence: TGTGCCAGCAGCTCCTATAGCGGGAGAGAGACCCAGTACTTC.

The sample holds many counts of this clonotype. The CDR3 here is CASSAGTPPRETQYF. The CDR3 bases are TGTGCCAGCAGCGCCGGGACTCCCCCCCGGGAGACCCAGTACTTC. The chain joins TRBV11-2 to TRBJ2-5; D is possibly TRBD2 (6 bases). Germline CDR1 SGHAT, CDR2 FQNNGV. The CDR3 runs to 15 residues. Trimming removed 5 bases from V and 5 bases from J, with 18 bases in between.

V usage is TRBV7-2 and J usage is TRBJ2-1; TRBD1 matches 12 bases. J was trimmed by 7 bases and V by 5 bases; bases with no gene match: 6. Germline V gives CDR1 SGHTA, CDR2 FQGNSA. There are 15 residues in the CDR3. The CDR3 DNA reads TGTGCCAGCAGCCGGGACAGGGGGCGAGGAAATGAGCAGTTCTTC. Translated, it gives CASSRDRGRGNEQFF. Filled out from reference TRBV7-2 and TRBJ2-1, the complete variable domain reads GAGVSQSPSNKVTEKGKDVELRCDPISGHTALYWYRQSLGQGLEFLIYFQGNSAPDKSGLPSDRFSAERTGGSVSTLTIQRTQQEDSAVYLCASSRDRGRGNEQFFGPGTRLTVL.

This clonotype was detected many times. CDR3 region: CASSLAGGRGEKLFF. The DNA for the CDR3 is TGCGCCAGCAGCTTGGCCGGGGGGAGAGGAGAAAAACTGTTTTTT. The chain carries TRBV5-1 and TRBJ1-4, with D possibly being TRBD1 (5 bases). Germline CDR1 and CDR2: SGHRS and YFSETQ. Trimming left V 0 bases short and J 8 bases short, with 14 bases between. The CDR3 has 15 residues.

In this sample, this clonotype turned up a few times. The CDR3 DNA reads as TGTGCCAGCAGTTTAGCCGGGGAGCTGTTTTTT. This sequence encodes CASSLAGELFF. The V call is TRBV27, the J call TRBJ2-2; D ambiguous. The V and J ends lost 2 bases and 6 bases respectively, with 1 base between them. Germline-derived CDR1 and CDR2 are MNHEY and SMNVEV (reference sequence). This CDR3 contains 11 residues.

This clonotype was recorded many times. The chain couples TRBV12-3 or TRBV12-4 to TRBJ2-5; D is ambiguous. The length of the CDR3 is 15 residues. Trimming stripped 3 bases from V and 1 base from J, with 12 bases between. CDR3 amino acids: CASSLSRLLQETQYF. The DNA of the CDR3 is TGTGCCAGCAGTTTGTCGCGGCTCCTCCAAGAGACCCAGTACTTC.

This chain links TRBV28 with TRBJ1-1, with D maybe TRBD1 (5 bases). Per the germline V gene, CDR1 is MDHEN and CDR2 is SYDVKM. The CDR3 spans 15 residues. Trimming took 8 bases from V and 4 from J, leaving 20 bases between them. The CDR3 loop is CASWEGTAAATEAFF. In DNA form, the CDR3 reads TGTGCCAGCTGGGAGGGGACCGCTGCGGCCACTGAAGCTTTCTTT.

The rearrangement uses TRBV7-2 and TRBJ2-6; 7 nucleotides match TRBD2. The length of the CDR3 is 16 residues. The junction had 8 bases not matched to a gene; V was cut back by 5 bases and J by 4 bases. Germline assignment: CDR1 SGHTA and CDR2 FQGNSA. Written as DNA, the CDR3 is TGTGCCAGCAGCCCGCAGGGAGGGGCCGGGGCCAACGTCCTGACTTTC. Protein sequence: CASSPQGGAGANVLTF. Based on the CDR3 plus reference TRBV7-2 and TRBJ2-6, the full variable domain is GAGVSQSPSNKVTEKGKDVELRCDPISGHTALYWYRQSLGQGLEFLIYFQGNSAPDKSGLPSDRFSAERTGGSVSTLTIQRTQQEDSAVYLCASSPQGGAGANVLTFGAGSRLTVL.

This clonotype was counted many times. The chain carries TRBV7-9 and TRBJ2-1; TRBD2 aligns across 8 bases. The CDR3 runs 14 residues. Germline-derived CDR1 and CDR2 are SEHNR and FQNEAQ (reference sequence). V dropped 4 bases and J dropped 6; count of bases not matched to a gene: 5. This CDR3 reads CASSSTSGLNEQFF. Here the CDR3 DNA reads TGTGCCAGCAGCTCAACTAGCGGCCTCAATGAGCAGTTCTTC.

V gene TRBV5-1 combines with J gene TRBJ2-1; a possible D gene is TRBD2 (5 bases). The CDR3 totals 14 residues. The ends were cut back, 0 bases at V and 7 bases at J, with 11 bases in the middle. CDR1 is SGHRS and CDR2 is YFSETQ in the germline V gene. CDR3 nucleotides: TGCGCCAGCAGCTTGGGCCGAGAGGGAAATGAGCAGTTCTTC. Protein product: CASSLGREGNEQFF.

The V gene is TRBV6-1, the J gene TRBJ1-1, with D unresolved. Germline V CDR1 and CDR2: MNHNS, SASEGT. V lost 7 bases to trimming and J lost 4 bases, with 19 bases between them. CDR3 size: 15 residues. The CDR3 spells CASKDSESRGTEAFF. CDR3 sequence (DNA): TGTGCCAGCAAGGACTCGGAATCCCGGGGCACTGAAGCTTTCTTT.

In this sample, this clonotype turned up many times. J is TRBJ2-1 and V is TRBV24-1; D not certain. Germline loops: CDR1 KGHDR, CDR2 SFDVKD. The CDR3 is made up of 14 amino acids. The V end was cut by 5 bases, the J end by 7 bases, with 14 bases between. The CDR3 nucleotides read TGTGCCACCAGTGTGGACGGCAATATAAATGAGCAGTTCTTC. The encoded protein is CATSVDGNINEQFF.

This clonotype was observed a handful of times. The chain recombines TRBV20-1 with TRBJ1-1; D gene unclear. This CDR3 is 11 amino acids long. V shed 3 bases and J shed 5 bases, with 7 bases lying between them. CDR1 is DFQATT, CDR2 SNEGSKA, per germline (reference sequence). Written as DNA, the CDR3 is TGCAGTGCTAGCCCCGGTACTGAAGCTTTCTTT. It is translated as CSASPGTEAFF.

Many counts were recorded for this clonotype. The rearrangement links TRBV15 to TRBJ2-1, with D possibly matching TRBD2 (6 bases). This CDR3 region has 15 residues. Trimming took off 4 bases at V and 3 bases at J, with 13 bases between the two ends. Germline V gene lookup returns CDR1 LNHNV and CDR2 YYDKDF (reference sequence). The CDR3 sequence: CATSKTGTLYNEQFF. In nucleotides, the CDR3 is TGTGCCACCAGCAAAACCGGGACTCTCTACAATGAGCAGTTCTTC.

This clonotype was counted ten times or more. CDR3 sequence: CAEEGQYYGYTF. The CDR3 DNA sequence: TGTGCCGAAGAGGGCCAATACTATGGCTACACCTTC. The chain combines TRBV7-9 with TRBJ1-2; D not resolved. Germline values: CDR1 SEHNR, CDR2 FQNEAQ (reference sequence). This CDR3 comprises 12 residues. V was trimmed by 11 bases and J by 3 bases, leaving 13 bases between them.

The sample holds many counts of this clonotype. This chain joins TRBV18 and TRBJ2-5; D possibly uses TRBD1 or TRBD2 (5 bases each). The CDR3 runs to 14 residues. Germline V gene lookup returns CDR1 KGHSH and CDR2 LQKENI. Trimming stripped 3 bases from V and 3 bases from J, with 11 bases between. Written as DNA, the CDR3 is TGTGCCAGCTCACCTTCGGGACCCAAAGAGACCCAGTACTTC. This codes for CASSPSGPKETQYF.